A selection of T cell receptor beta chains follows, all from one sample in a study of siplizumab effects on memory and regulatory T cells. Clones were sequenced by immunoSEQ multiplex PCR, and TCRdb holds only the in-frame ones, with some missing. The sample records 100,000 or so clones, approximately 94% being singletons. Sequenced material: non-Treg CD4+ T cells sorted from blood. Receptors were obtained from a human donor in good health. CDR3s include the opening cysteine and the closing phenylalanine or tryptophan.

v_gene: TRBV5-1; j_gene: TRBJ2-5; CDR3aa: CASSSPTGTQTQYF
v_gene: TRBV27; j_gene: TRBJ2-5; CDR3aa: CASSSIGVRETQYF
v_gene: TRBV27; j_gene: TRBJ2-7; CDR3aa: CASSLGLAGIYEQYF
v_gene: TRBV6-5; j_gene: TRBJ2-1; CDR3aa: CASSWSRGEYNEQFF
v_gene: TRBV4-1; j_gene: TRBJ1-4; CDR3aa: CASSQSGTPAEKLFF
v_gene: TRBV14; j_gene: TRBJ2-3; CDR3aa: CASSPGLEVGTQYF
v_gene: TRBV4-1; j_gene: TRBJ2-3; CDR3aa: CASSQVVGLVVDTQYF
v_gene: TRBV6-6; j_gene: TRBJ2-7; CDR3aa: CASSLELGEQYF
v_gene: TRBV13; j_gene: TRBJ2-7; CDR3aa: CASSLVGSPQQYF
v_gene: TRBV5-6; j_gene: TRBJ2-2; CDR3aa: CASSLRPVGELFF
v_gene: TRBV18; j_gene: TRBJ1-2; CDR3aa: CASSPSGGGQYGYTF
v_gene: TRBV5-1; j_gene: TRBJ2-7; CDR3aa: CASSLSLAGVTNEQYF
v_gene: TRBV7-2; j_gene: TRBJ2-7; CDR3aa: CASSLQTGYIYEQYF
v_gene: TRBV29-1; j_gene: TRBJ2-7; CDR3aa: CSVTGDPYEQYF
v_gene: TRBV5-1; j_gene: TRBJ2-1; CDR3aa: CASSWAQGPYNEQFF
v_gene: TRBV7-9; j_gene: TRBJ1-6; CDR3aa: CASSFALTYNSPLHF
v_gene: TRBV5-5; j_gene: TRBJ2-3; CDR3aa: CASSLAGLAGTDTQYF
v_gene: TRBV19; j_gene: TRBJ2-3; CDR3aa: CASSILRAARGPDTQYF
v_gene: TRBV6-4; j_gene: TRBJ2-3; CDR3aa: CASSDSGQGGTDTQYF
v_gene: TRBV6-5; j_gene: TRBJ1-1; CDR3aa: CASSYSLSNTEAFF
v_gene: TRBV6-6; j_gene: TRBJ2-7; CDR3aa: CASDLGGSYEQYF
v_gene: TRBV2; j_gene: TRBJ1-2; CDR3aa: CASSEITGNGYTF
v_gene: TRBV7-9; j_gene: TRBJ1-2; CDR3aa: CASSLRGRGQEGYTF
v_gene: TRBV21-1; j_gene: TRBJ1-2; CDR3aa: CASTYEYGYTF
v_gene: TRBV29-1; j_gene: TRBJ2-7; CDR3aa: CSVVVVQGGEQYF
v_gene: TRBV5-8; j_gene: TRBJ2-6; CDR3aa: CASSLYRSGANVLTF
v_gene: TRBV6-6; j_gene: TRBJ1-1; CDR3aa: CASSYNPQNTEAFF
v_gene: TRBV5-1; j_gene: TRBJ2-5; CDR3aa: CASSSEGQGLIETQYF
v_gene: TRBV19; j_gene: TRBJ2-7; CDR3aa: CASSPDGLRSYEQYF
v_gene: TRBV18; j_gene: TRBJ2-7; CDR3aa: CASSLDSYEQYF
v_gene: TRBV7-9; j_gene: TRBJ1-2; CDR3aa: CASSLGLHNYGYTF
v_gene: TRBV14; j_gene: TRBJ1-5; CDR3aa: CASSQDLFVRVWNQPQHF